The 5 T cell receptor beta chains presented below share a single source sample, sequenced in a study of T cells after yellow fever vaccination. TCRdb redid the calling of the 5' RACE reads with MiXCR, one entry per CDR3 protein. The sample consists of some 300,000 distinct CDR3 sequences, roughly 8% of them appearing once. Sequences were derived from PBMCs, sampled about 49 days after the first yellow fever vaccination. Source of these receptors: a man younger than 30 who received the YFV17D yellow fever vaccine.

J is TRBJ2-2 and V is TRBV4-1, with D possibly matching TRBD2 (5 bases). Germline V gene lookup returns CDR1 MGHRA and CDR2 YSYEKL. V lost 0 bases to trimming and J lost 6 bases, with 17 bases between them. The CDR3 runs 17 residues. CDR3 DNA: TGCGCCAGCAGCCAAGATCTGACCATAGAGGGTTCCGGGGAGCTGTTTTTT. This encodes CASSQDLTIEGSGELFF.

This chain connects TRBV20-1 to TRBJ2-3; D possibly corresponds to TRBD2 (5 bases). V shed 5 bases and J shed 3 bases, with 18 bases lying between them. CDR1 is DFQATT and CDR2 is SNEGSKA in the germline V gene (reference sequence). The CDR3 loop spans 15 amino acids. The CDR3 DNA reads as TGCAGTGCTGAGGGTTTGTTCAAAGGAACAGATACGCAGTATTTT. Residues: CSAEGLFKGTDTQYF.

The rearrangement links TRBV5-1 to TRBJ2-1; TRBD2 matches at 15 bases. Germline-derived CDR1 and CDR2 are SGHRS and YFSETQ. This CDR3 has 17 amino acids. J lost 8 bases, V lost 0 bases, and 6 bases had no gene match. CDR3 sequence (DNA): TGCGCCAGCAGCTTGGGGACTAGCGGGGGGGGTTGGGATGAGCAGTTCTTC. It encodes CASSLGTSGGGWDEQFF.

This clonotype was detected ten times or more. V gene TRBV20-1 combines with J gene TRBJ2-1, with 9 positions matching TRBD1. V trimming: 2 bases; J trimming: 15 bases; junction bases outside the gene matches: 17. The CDR3 has 15 residues. Germline CDR1 DFQATT, CDR2 SNEGSKA (reference sequence). CDR3 sequence (DNA): TGCAGTGCTAGACCGACCTTGGACAGGGGCGAGGAGTTGTTCTTC. Translation: CSARPTLDRGEELFF.

This clonotype was seen a handful of times. CDR3 sequence (DNA): TGTGCCACCAGTGACTTGACAGGGTACCAAGAGACCCAGTACTTC. It specifies CATSDLTGYQETQYF. The rearrangement links TRBV24-1 to TRBJ2-5; TRBD1 matches 7 bases. This CDR3 is built from 15 residues. After removal of 4 bases from V and 0 bases from J, the junction contained 4 bases not matched to a gene. Germline V gene data show CDR1 as KGHDR and CDR2 as SFDVKD.